Below are 31 T cell receptor beta chains sequenced from a single sample in a study of blood T cells in healthy people across ages. It was with a sample-barcoded 5' primer and a J-beta primer mix that a second PCR of roughly 6 to 12 cycles was run. TCRdb processed the 5' RACE reads anew with MiXCR; each CDR3 protein has one entry. The sample holds fewer than 1,200,000 distinct CDR3 sequences; about 25% are singletons and the top ten take about 0.72%. The same sample was also used in a study of T cells of mothers and their children.

The sample was blood. The receptors derive from a girl aged 2-9 years in good health.

The V gene is TRBV29-1, the J gene TRBJ2-5; D may correspond to TRBD1 or TRBD2 (5 bases each). This CDR3 region has 13 residues. Per germline, CDR1 SQVTM and CDR2 ANQGSEA. V dropped 5 bases and J dropped 5 bases, with 15 bases sitting between them. CDR3 coding DNA: TGCAGCGTTCTTCTCCGAGGGGTTGAGACCCAGTACTTC. Residues: CSVLLRGVETQYF.

This clonotype has more than one count but fewer than ten. J is TRBJ2-1 and V is TRBV9; the match to TRBD1 covers 12 bases. V lost 4 bases, J lost 7 bases, and 12 bases stayed unmatched. CDR3 length equals 17 residues. Germline-derived CDR1 and CDR2 are SGDLS and YYNGEE. The CDR3 nucleotides read TGTGCCAGCAGCTTCCGTCCGGGACAGGGGGCTTTAAATGAGCAGTTCTTC. Amino acid sequence: CASSFRPGQGALNEQFF.

The chain couples TRBV18 to TRBJ2-7, with no clear D. This CDR3 is 14 amino acids long. The germline CDR1 and CDR2 sequences are KGHSH and LQKENI. Trimming took off 1 base at V and 3 bases at J, with 10 bases between the two ends. CDR3 in DNA: TGTGCCAGCTCACCACATGCTAACAGCTACGAGCAGTACTTC. This codes for CASSPHANSYEQYF.

This chain joins TRBV6-6 and TRBJ1-4; D remains ambiguous. V lost 5 bases, J lost 8 bases, and 9 bases lay in between. The CDR3 contains 12 residues. Germline loops: CDR1 MNHNY, CDR2 SVGAGI (reference sequence). The DNA of the CDR3 is TGTGCCAGCAGTCGCACGAGGGAAAAACTGTTTTTT. It specifies CASSRTREKLFF.

This clonotype was found a few times. The chain carries TRBV9 and TRBJ2-1, with a possible D match to TRBD2 (6 bases). Trimming left V 0 bases short and J 2 bases short, with 12 bases between. Germline V gives CDR1 SGDLS, CDR2 YYNGEE. The CDR3 has 16 amino acids. CDR3 residues: CASSVVSGPAYNEQFF. The CDR3 nucleotides read TGTGCCAGCAGCGTAGTAAGCGGGCCTGCCTACAATGAGCAGTTCTTC. The full variable domain, with the rest looked up from reference TRBV9 and TRBJ2-1, is DSGVTQTPKHLITATGQRVTLRCSPRSGDLSVYWYQQSLDQGLQFLIQYYNGEERAKGNILERFSAQQFPDLHSELNLSSLELGDSALYFCASSVVSGPAYNEQFFGPGTRLTVL.

This chain connects TRBV18 to TRBJ2-5; TRBD2 is a possible D gene (5 bases). The V end was cut by 6 bases, the J end by 1 base, with 9 bases between. This CDR3 is built from 13 residues. Germline values: CDR1 KGHSH, CDR2 LQKENI. This chain's CDR3 is CASSHLAQETQYF. The CDR3 region has the DNA TGTGCCAGCTCCCATCTAGCCCAAGAGACCCAGTACTTC.

The chain has TRBV29-1 and TRBJ2-5; no definite D call. Germline values: CDR1 SQVTM, CDR2 ANQGSEA. CDR3 length: 13 amino acids. V lost 4 bases, J lost 3 bases, and 12 bases lay in between. Here the CDR3 reads CSVVEGKKETQYF. CDR3 in DNA: TGCAGCGTTGTAGAAGGGAAGAAAGAGACCCAGTACTTC.

This rearrangement joins TRBV11-2 to TRBJ2-6; D unresolved. Germline V gives CDR1 SGHAT, CDR2 FQNNGV. Trimming shortened V by 7 bases and J by 0 bases, and 16 bases separated the two germline ends. The CDR3 spans 17 residues. The CDR3: CASNYLIRSSGANVLTF. The CDR3 nucleotides read TGTGCCAGCAACTACCTCATCCGAAGCTCTGGGGCCAACGTCCTGACTTTC.

The chain links TRBV12-3 or TRBV12-4 to TRBJ1-5; a possible D gene is TRBD1 (5 bases). The CDR3 has 15 amino acids. Trimming stripped 6 bases from V and 3 bases from J, with 15 bases between. The CDR3 spells CASSLSWGDNQPQHF. The CDR3 nucleotides are TGTGCCAGCAGCCTTTCTTGGGGCGACAATCAGCCCCAGCATTTT.

The chain combines TRBV4-2 with TRBJ1-5; D gene uncertain. Germline values: CDR1 LGHNA, CDR2 YNFKEQ. CDR3 size: 16 residues. V was shortened by 0 bases and J by 5 bases, with 14 bases between the two germline ends. CDR3 sequence (DNA): TGTGCCAGCAGCCAAGAGATTACCTTGGGATATCAGCCCCAGCATTTT. Translating gives CASSQEITLGYQPQHF.

This clonotype was picked up a small number of times. The chain combines TRBV4-1 with TRBJ2-2; 11 bases agree with TRBD1. Trimming removed 4 bases from V and 6 bases from J; junction bases left unmatched: 7. The CDR3 contains 16 residues. Germline V CDR1 and CDR2: MGHRA, YSYEKL. The DNA for the CDR3 is TGCGCCAGCAGCCCTTCGGGACAGGGGGTTTCCGGGGAGCTGTTTTTT. It specifies CASSPSGQGVSGELFF.

This clonotype was seen more than once but under ten times. The chain links TRBV28 to TRBJ2-5; D call uncertain. Judging by the DNA end, TRBJ2-1 fits better; the J call may be wrong. CDR3 length equals 15 residues. Germline V gene data show CDR1 as MDHEN and CDR2 as SYDVKM. The chain's CDR3 is CASSSADPAYNEQFF. In DNA, the CDR3 is TGTGCCAGCAGTTCTGCGGACCCGGCCTACAATGAGCAGTTCTTC.

This clonotype was seen a few times. J is TRBJ1-2 and V is TRBV7-2, with TRBD1 matching 7 bases. The CDR3 is 16 residues long. Germline V gives CDR1 SGHTA, CDR2 FQGNSA. The trim removed 1 base at V and 0 bases at J, leaving 5 bases unmatched. In DNA, the CDR3 is TGTGCCAGCAGCTTAGAGACGGGACAGACTAACTATGGCTACACCTTC. Translating it yields CASSLETGQTNYGYTF. The full variable domain, rest sourced from reference TRBV7-2 and TRBJ1-2, is GAGVSQSPSNKVTEKGKDVELRCDPISGHTALYWYRQSLGQGLEFLIYFQGNSAPDKSGLPSDRFSAERTGGSVSTLTIQRTQQEDSAVYLCASSLETGQTNYGYTFGSGTRLTVV.

The chain links TRBV28 to TRBJ2-3; D is possibly TRBD2 (6 bases). Germline CDR1 is MDHEN and CDR2 is SYDVKM. Trimming removed 6 bases from V and 5 bases from J, with 21 bases in between. The CDR3 has 16 amino acids. CDR3 in amino acids: CASSPLGGVGEDTQYF. CDR3 in DNA: TGTGCCAGCAGCCCTCTCGGCGGGGTTGGAGAAGATACGCAGTATTTT.

This clonotype was observed a handful of times. The J gene is TRBJ2-5, the V gene TRBV24-1; unclear D gene. V was clipped by 1 base and J by 5 bases, with 7 bases between them. Germline lookup yields CDR1 KGHDR and CDR2 SFDVKD. CDR3 length: 13 residues. The CDR3 nucleotides read TGTGCCACCAGTGATTTCTACTTCGAGACCCAGTACTTC. It is translated as CATSDFYFETQYF.

This clonotype was picked up a small number of times. J is TRBJ2-5 and V is TRBV7-2; D is uncertain. Germline V CDR1 and CDR2: SGHTA, FQGNSA. V gave up 3 bases and J gave up 7 bases, with 12 bases separating them. The CDR3 covers 13 residues. The CDR3 here is CASSFGPLGTQYF. CDR3 sequence (DNA): TGTGCCAGCAGCTTTGGCCCCTTGGGGACCCAGTACTTC.

This clonotype was counted a few times. One end of the junction is discordant with germline, which a read error may explain. V and J are TRBV7-3 and TRBJ1-6; TRBD1 is a possible D gene (5 bases). Germline V gene data show CDR1 as SGHTA and CDR2 as FQGTGA. The CDR3 contains 17 residues. CDR3 sequence reads: CASSLYGGSTYNSPLHF. CDR3 in DNA: TGTGCCAGCAGCTTATACGGGGGGAGTACTTATAATTCACCCCTCCACTTC. Complete variable domain (other parts from reference TRBV7-3 and TRBJ1-6): GAGVSQTPSNKVTEKGKYVELRCDPISGHTALYWYRQSLGQGPEFLIYFQGTGAADDSGLPNDRFFAVRPEGSVSTLKIQRTERGDSAVYLCASSLYGGSTYNSPLHFGNGTRLTVT.

This clonotype came up a few times. The V gene is TRBV6-4, the J gene TRBJ2-7; 8 bases map to TRBD1. The ends lost 3 bases at V and 2 bases at J; junction bases unmatched: 9. The CDR3 is made up of 16 amino acids. CDR1 is MRHNA and CDR2 is SNTAGT in the germline V gene. CDR3 coding DNA: TGTGCCAGCAGTGAAAATTTTGAACAGGGGGCCTACGAGCAGTACTTC. It encodes CASSENFEQGAYEQYF.

The J gene is TRBJ1-1, the V gene TRBV4-2, with D unresolved. CDR3 length: 14 residues. V was cut by 0 bases and J by 7 bases, with 12 bases left in between. Germline values: CDR1 LGHNA, CDR2 YNFKEQ. This chain's CDR3 is CASSQDGSLSEAFF. The CDR3 nucleotides are TGTGCCAGCAGCCAAGATGGGAGTCTAAGTGAAGCTTTCTTT.

Here the CDR3 DNA reads TGCAGTGCGTCGGGACTAGCGGTCTCTTACGAGCAGTACTTC. This codes for CSASGLAVSYEQYF. The chain recombines TRBV20-1 with TRBJ2-7, with 11 bases aligning to TRBD2. The CDR3 totals 14 residues. V lost 6 bases and J lost 4; bases outside the gene matches: 8. CDR1 DFQATT and CDR2 SNEGSKA come from the germline V gene (reference sequence).

This rearrangement joins TRBV3-1 to TRBJ2-5; D ambiguous. CDR3 size: 14 residues. The V gene's germline CDR1 is LGHDT and CDR2 YNNKEL (reference sequence). V gave up 0 bases and J gave up 9 bases, with 14 bases separating them. CDR3 in amino acids: CASSQDFGVKAQYF. Here the CDR3 DNA reads TGTGCCAGCAGCCAAGATTTCGGTGTTAAGGCCCAGTACTTC.

This clonotype was found a few times. The chain couples TRBV2 to TRBJ2-5, with 7 bases fitting TRBD2. The CDR3 is 13 residues long. CDR1 and CDR2 from the germline V gene are SNHLY and FYNNEI. V was clipped by 6 bases and J by 5 bases; unmatched bases: 6. Written as DNA, the CDR3 is TGTGCCAGCAGAAGCCGGGACTATGAGACCCAGTACTTC. Its translation: CASRSRDYETQYF.

This clonotype has a handful of counts. The chain joins TRBV10-3 to TRBJ2-6; D is uncertain. This CDR3 contains 17 residues. Germline V gives CDR1 ENHRY, CDR2 SYGVKD. With 6 bases removed from V and 0 bases from J, the gap between germline ends came to 15 bases. CDR3 residues: CAISPHALSSGANVLTF. CDR3 nucleotides: TGTGCCATCAGCCCCCACGCCCTGAGCTCTGGGGCCAACGTCCTGACTTTC.

This chain connects TRBV11-3 to TRBJ1-2, with 7 positions matching TRBD1. CDR1 is SGHNT, CDR2 YENEEA, per germline. V lost 8 bases, J lost 4 bases, and 7 bases stayed unmatched. The CDR3 runs 13 residues. This CDR3 is CASGPGGVYGYTF. The CDR3 DNA reads TGTGCCAGCGGACCAGGGGGGGTCTATGGCTACACCTTC.

This clonotype was detected a few times. V usage is TRBV11-2 and J usage is TRBJ1-2, with D uncertain. The V gene lost 0 bases and the J gene lost 7 bases, with 9 bases spanning the gap. This CDR3 comprises 13 residues. Germline V CDR1 and CDR2: SGHAT, FQNNGV. CDR3 DNA sequence: TGTGCCAGCAGCTTAGAAGGATGGGGTGGCTACACCTTC. It is translated as CASSLEGWGGYTF.

There are a few counts of this clonotype. V is TRBV9 and J is TRBJ2-1, with 15 nucleotides matching TRBD2. The germline CDR1 and CDR2 sequences are SGDLS and YYNGEE. The J segment lost 9 bases and the V segment lost 0 bases, leaving 10 bases of the junction unmatched. The length of the CDR3 is 18 residues. The CDR3, as DNA: TGTGCCAGCAGCGTAGGTGAGGGATGGACTAGCGGGGGGGGTGAGCAGTTCTTC. This translates into CASSVGEGWTSGGGEQFF.

The V call is TRBV12-3 or TRBV12-4, the J call TRBJ1-1; no reliable D call. Trimming removed 6 bases at V and 0 bases at J, with 11 bases between. The CDR3 is 14 residues long. The CDR3 sequence is CASRPLSVNTEAFF. CDR3 sequence (DNA): TGTGCCAGCAGACCTCTATCCGTGAACACTGAAGCTTTCTTT.

This clonotype turned up a few times. The chain links TRBV5-1 to TRBJ2-1, with TRBD2 matching over 8 bases. The CDR3 length is 16 residues. Germline trimming cut 2 bases from V and 5 bases from J; bases unmatched to any gene: 9. CDR1 and CDR2 from the germline V gene are SGHRS and YFSETQ. The CDR3 region is CASSFSGLEFHNEQFF. DNA for the CDR3: TGCGCCAGCAGCTTCTCGGGACTAGAATTCCACAATGAGCAGTTCTTC.

The chain carries TRBV12-3 or TRBV12-4 and TRBJ2-1, with D perhaps TRBD1 or TRBD2 (5 bases each). V lost 8 bases and J lost 5, with 19 bases in between. This CDR3 is 15 amino acids long. The CDR3 region is CASYPIHRGHNEQFF. CDR3 in DNA: TGTGCCAGCTACCCTATCCACCGGGGCCACAATGAGCAGTTCTTC.

The chain carries TRBV7-2 and TRBJ1-5; tentatively, D is TRBD1 (5 bases). The CDR3 is made up of 16 amino acids. Trimming pared 2 bases from V and 4 bases from J, leaving 15 bases between. Germline lookup yields CDR1 SGHTA and CDR2 FQGNSA. In DNA, the CDR3 is TGTGCCAGCAGCTTATCGTGGAGGGGCATGAATCAGCCCCAGCATTTT. Encoded protein: CASSLSWRGMNQPQHF.

V and J are TRBV18 and TRBJ2-1, with 7 positions matching TRBD2. The CDR3 extends over 18 amino acids. Germline loops: CDR1 KGHSH, CDR2 LQKENI. After removal of 3 bases from V and 0 bases from J, the junction contained 11 bases not matched to a gene. The CDR3 protein is CASSPPWAGVSSYNEQFF. CDR3 nucleotides: TGTGCCAGCTCACCCCCTTGGGCGGGAGTAAGCTCCTACAATGAGCAGTTCTTC.